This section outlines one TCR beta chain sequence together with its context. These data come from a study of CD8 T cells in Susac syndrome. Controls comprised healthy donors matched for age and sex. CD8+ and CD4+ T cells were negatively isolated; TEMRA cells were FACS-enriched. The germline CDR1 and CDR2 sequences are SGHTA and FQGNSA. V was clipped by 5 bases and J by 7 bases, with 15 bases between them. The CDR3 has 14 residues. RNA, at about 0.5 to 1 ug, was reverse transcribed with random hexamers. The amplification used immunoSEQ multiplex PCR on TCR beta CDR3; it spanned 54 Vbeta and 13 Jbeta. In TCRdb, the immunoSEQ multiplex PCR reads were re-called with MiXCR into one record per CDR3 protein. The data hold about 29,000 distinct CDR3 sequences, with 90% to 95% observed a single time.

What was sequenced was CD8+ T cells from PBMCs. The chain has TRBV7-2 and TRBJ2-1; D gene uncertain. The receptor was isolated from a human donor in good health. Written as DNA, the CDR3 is TGTGCCAGCAGCCCCAGACTGAACAATAATGAGCAGTTCTTC. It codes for CASSPRLNNNEQFF.